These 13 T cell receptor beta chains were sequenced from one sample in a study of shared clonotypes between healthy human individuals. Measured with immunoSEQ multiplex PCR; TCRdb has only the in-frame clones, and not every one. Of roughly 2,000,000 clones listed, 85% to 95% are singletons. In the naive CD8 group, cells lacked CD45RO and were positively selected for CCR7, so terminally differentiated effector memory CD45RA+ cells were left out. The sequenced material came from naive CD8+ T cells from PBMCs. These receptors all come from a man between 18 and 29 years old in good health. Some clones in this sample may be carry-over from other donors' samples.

The CDR3 bases are TGTGCCAGCCAGCGAGGCCCCGGTCCTCCCCCCTACGAGCAGTACTTC. This sequence encodes CASQRGPGPPPYEQYF. V usage is TRBV11-2 and J usage is TRBJ2-7; D gene unclear. V lost 8 bases and J lost 2, with 22 bases in between. The CDR3 is 16 amino acids. The germline gives CDR1 SGHAT, CDR2 FQNNGV.

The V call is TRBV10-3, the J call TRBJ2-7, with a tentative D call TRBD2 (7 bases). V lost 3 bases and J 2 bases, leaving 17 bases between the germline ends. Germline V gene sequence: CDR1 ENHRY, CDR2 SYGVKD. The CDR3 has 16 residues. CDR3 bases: TGTGCCATCAGTGACCCACAGGGACTATTTACCTACGAGCAGTACTTC. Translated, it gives CAISDPQGLFTYEQYF.

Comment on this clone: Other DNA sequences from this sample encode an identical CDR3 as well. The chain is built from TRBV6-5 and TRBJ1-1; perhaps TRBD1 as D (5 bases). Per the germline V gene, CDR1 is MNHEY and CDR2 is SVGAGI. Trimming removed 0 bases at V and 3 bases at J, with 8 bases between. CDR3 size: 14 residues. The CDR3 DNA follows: TGTGCCAGCAGTTACTCAGGAGGGGACACTGAAGCTTTCTTT. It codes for CASSYSGGDTEAFF.

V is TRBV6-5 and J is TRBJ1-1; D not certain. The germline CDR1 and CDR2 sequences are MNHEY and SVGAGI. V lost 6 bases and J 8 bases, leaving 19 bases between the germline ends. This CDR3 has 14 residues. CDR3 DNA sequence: TGTGCCAGCAGGCTTCGGAGTCCTGCCCCCGAAGCTTTCTTT. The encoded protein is CASRLRSPAPEAFF.

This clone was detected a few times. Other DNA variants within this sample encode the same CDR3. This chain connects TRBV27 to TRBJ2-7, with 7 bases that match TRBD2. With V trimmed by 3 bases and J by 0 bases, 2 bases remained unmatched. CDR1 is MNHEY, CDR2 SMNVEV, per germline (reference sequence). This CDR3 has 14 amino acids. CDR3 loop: CASSFGRSSYEQYF. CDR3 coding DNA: TGTGCCAGCAGTTTCGGGAGGAGCTCCTACGAGCAGTACTTC.

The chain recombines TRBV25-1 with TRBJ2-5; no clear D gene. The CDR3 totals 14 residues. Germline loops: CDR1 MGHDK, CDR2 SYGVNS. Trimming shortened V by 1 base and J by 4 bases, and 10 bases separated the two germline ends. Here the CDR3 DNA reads TGTGCCAGCAGTGAATCCCCGAGACTAGAGACCCAGTACTTC. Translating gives CASSESPRLETQYF.

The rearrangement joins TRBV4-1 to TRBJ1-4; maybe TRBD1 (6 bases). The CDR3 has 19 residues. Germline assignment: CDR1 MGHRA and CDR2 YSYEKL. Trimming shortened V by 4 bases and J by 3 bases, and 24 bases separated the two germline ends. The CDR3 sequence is CASSRPGPKGVVANEKLFF. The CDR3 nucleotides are TGCGCCAGCAGCCGTCCCGGACCAAAGGGGGTGGTAGCTAATGAAAAACTGTTTTTT.

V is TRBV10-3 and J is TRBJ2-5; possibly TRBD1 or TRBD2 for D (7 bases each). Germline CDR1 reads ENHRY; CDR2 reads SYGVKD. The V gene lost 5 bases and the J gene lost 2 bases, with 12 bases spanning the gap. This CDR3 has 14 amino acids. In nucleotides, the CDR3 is TGTGCCATCAGTACCAGGGGGGGTCAAGAGACCCAGTACTTC. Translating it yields CAISTRGGQETQYF.

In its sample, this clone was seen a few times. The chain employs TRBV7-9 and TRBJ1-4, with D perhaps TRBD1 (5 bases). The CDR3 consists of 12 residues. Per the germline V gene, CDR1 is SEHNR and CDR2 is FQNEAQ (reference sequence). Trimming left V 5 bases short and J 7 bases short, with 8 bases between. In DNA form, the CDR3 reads TGTGCCAGCAGCACGGGGGGTGAAAAACTGTTTTTT. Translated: CASSTGGEKLFF.

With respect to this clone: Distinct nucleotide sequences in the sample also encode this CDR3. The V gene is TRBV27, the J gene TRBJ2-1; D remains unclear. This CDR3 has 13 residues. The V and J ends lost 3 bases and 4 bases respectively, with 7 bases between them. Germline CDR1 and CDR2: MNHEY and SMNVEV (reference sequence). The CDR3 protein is CASSFGRYNEQFF. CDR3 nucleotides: TGTGCCAGCAGTTTTGGAAGGTACAATGAGCAGTTCTTC.

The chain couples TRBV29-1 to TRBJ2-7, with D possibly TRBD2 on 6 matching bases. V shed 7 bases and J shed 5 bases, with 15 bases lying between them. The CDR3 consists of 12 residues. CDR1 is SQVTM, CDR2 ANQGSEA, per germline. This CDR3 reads CSAGGALHEQYF. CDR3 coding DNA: TGCAGCGCGGGCGGGGCGCTTCACGAGCAGTACTTC.

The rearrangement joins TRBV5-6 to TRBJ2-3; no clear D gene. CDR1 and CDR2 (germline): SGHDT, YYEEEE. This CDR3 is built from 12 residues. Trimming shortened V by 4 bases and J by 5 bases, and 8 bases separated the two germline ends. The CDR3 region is CASSRVGDTQYF. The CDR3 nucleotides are TGTGCCAGCAGCCGAGTAGGAGATACGCAGTATTTT. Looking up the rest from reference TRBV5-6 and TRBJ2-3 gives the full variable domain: DAGVTQSPTHLIKTRGQQVTLRCSPKSGHDTVSWYQQALGQGPQFIFQYYEEEERQRGNFPDRFSGHQFPNYSSELNVNALLLGDSALYLCASSRVGDTQYFGPGTRLTVL.

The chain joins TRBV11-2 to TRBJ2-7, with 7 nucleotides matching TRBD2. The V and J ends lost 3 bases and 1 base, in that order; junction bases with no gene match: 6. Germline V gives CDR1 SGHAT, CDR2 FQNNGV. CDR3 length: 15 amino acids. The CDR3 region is CASSFASGSSYEQYF. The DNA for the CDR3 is TGTGCCAGCAGCTTTGCTAGCGGCAGTTCCTACGAGCAGTACTTC.